This TCR beta chain came from a study of cytomegalovirus exposure and HLA in healthy donors. The PCR had 60 Vbeta and 13 Jbeta primers. Assay used: immunoSEQ multiplex PCR; TCRdb lists only in-frame clones, some missing. This sample has over 85,000 clones; over 65% occur once, and the top ten carry roughly 1.3%. Findings and limits, study-wide: Later on, a genetic analysis was performed. It linked a missense variant in DCLRE1C with V- and J-gene trimming of TCR beta.

A single count supports this clone. The antigen remains unidentified. The sequencing sample was made of PBMCs. This clonotype originated in a woman aged 25 to 39 in good health and CMV-seronegative.

Here the CDR3 DNA reads TGTGCCAGCAGCCCGAAGACAGATACCGGGGAGCTGTTTTTT. This sequence encodes CASSPKTDTGELFF. The chain employs TRBV5-4 and TRBJ2-2; possible D gene TRBD1, 5 bases. The CDR3 is made up of 14 amino acids. The V end was cut by 4 bases, the J end by 5 bases, with 12 bases between. Germline assignment: CDR1 SGHNT and CDR2 YYREEE (reference sequence).